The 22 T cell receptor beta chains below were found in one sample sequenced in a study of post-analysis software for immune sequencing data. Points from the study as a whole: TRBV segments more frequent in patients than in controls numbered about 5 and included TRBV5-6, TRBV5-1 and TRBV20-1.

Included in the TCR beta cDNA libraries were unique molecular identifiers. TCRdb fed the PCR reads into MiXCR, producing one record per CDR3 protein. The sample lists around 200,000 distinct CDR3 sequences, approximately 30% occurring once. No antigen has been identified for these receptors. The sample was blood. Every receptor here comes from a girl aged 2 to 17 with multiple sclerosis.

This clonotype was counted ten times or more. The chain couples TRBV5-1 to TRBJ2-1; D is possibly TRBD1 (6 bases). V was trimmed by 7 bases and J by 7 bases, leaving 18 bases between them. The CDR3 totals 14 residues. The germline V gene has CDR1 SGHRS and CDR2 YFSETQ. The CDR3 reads CASGTGQKGNEQFF. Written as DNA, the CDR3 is TGCGCCAGCGGCACTGGACAGAAAGGGAATGAGCAGTTCTTC.

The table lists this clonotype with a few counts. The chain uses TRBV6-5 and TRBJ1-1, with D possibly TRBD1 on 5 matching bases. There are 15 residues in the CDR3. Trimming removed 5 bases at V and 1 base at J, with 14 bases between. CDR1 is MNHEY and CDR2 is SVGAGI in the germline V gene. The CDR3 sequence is CASSDPGRSNTEAFF. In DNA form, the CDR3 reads TGTGCCAGCAGTGACCCGGGACGGTCGAACACTGAAGCTTTCTTT.

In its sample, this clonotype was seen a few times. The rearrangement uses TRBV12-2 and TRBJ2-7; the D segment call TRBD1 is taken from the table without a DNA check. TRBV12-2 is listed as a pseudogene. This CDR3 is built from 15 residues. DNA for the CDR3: TGTGCAAGTCGCCCGACAGGGGGACCCTCCTACGAGCAGTACTTC. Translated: CASRPTGGPSYEQYF.

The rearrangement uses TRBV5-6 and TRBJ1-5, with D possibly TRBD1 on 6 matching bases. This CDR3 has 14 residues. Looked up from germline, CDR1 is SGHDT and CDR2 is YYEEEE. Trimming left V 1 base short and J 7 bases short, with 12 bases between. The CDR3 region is CASSLTGGDQPQHF. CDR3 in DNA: TGTGCCAGCAGCTTGACGGGGGGCGACCAGCCCCAGCATTTT.

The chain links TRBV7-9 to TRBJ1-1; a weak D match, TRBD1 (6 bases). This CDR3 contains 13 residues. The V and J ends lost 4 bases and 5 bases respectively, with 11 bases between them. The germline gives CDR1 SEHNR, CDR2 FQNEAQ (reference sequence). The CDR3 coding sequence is TGTGCCAGCAGCTCTACAGGGAAAACTGAAGCTTTCTTT. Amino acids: CASSSTGKTEAFF.

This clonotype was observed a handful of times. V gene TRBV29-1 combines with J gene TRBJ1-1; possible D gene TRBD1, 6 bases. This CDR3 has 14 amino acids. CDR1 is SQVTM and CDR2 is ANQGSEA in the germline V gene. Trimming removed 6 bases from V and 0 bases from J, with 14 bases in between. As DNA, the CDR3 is TGCAGCGTACCAAAGGGGGGACTGAACACTGAAGCTTTCTTT. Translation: CSVPKGGLNTEAFF.

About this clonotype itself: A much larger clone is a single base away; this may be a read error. This CDR3 reads CSAATSGDNEQFF. The CDR3 coding sequence is TGCAGCGCCGCGACTAGCGGAGACAATGAGCAGTTCTTC. The chain has TRBV29-1 and TRBJ2-1; 9 bases are a match to TRBD2. V lost 7 bases to trimming and J lost 5 bases; unmatched junction nucleotides: 6. CDR3 length: 13 amino acids. Germline V CDR1 and CDR2: SQVTM, ANQGSEA.

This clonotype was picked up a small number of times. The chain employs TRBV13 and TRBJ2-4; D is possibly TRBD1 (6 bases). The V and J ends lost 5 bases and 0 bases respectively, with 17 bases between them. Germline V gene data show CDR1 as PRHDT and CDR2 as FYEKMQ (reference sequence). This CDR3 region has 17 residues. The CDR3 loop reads CASSATSGEVAKNIQYF. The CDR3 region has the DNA TGTGCCAGCAGCGCCACTTCAGGGGAAGTAGCCAAAAACATTCAGTACTTC. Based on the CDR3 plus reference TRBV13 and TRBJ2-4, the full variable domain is AAGVIQSPRHLIKEKRETATLKCYPIPRHDTVYWYQQGPGQDPQFLISFYEKMQSDKGSIPDRFSAQQFSDYHSELNMSSLELGDSALYFCASSATSGEVAKNIQYFGAGTRLSVL.

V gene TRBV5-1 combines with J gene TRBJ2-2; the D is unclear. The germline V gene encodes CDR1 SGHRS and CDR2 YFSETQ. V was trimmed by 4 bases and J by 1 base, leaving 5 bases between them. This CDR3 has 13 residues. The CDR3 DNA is TGCGCCAGCAGCAGAGAGAACACCGGGGAGCTGTTTTTT. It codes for CASSRENTGELFF.

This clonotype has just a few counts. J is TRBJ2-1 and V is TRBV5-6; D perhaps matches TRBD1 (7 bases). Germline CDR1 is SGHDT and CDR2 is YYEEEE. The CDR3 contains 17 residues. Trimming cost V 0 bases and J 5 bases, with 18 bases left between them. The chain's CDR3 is CASSLGGGRGGNNEQFF. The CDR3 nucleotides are TGTGCCAGCAGCTTGGGAGGGGGCAGGGGAGGTAACAATGAGCAGTTCTTC.

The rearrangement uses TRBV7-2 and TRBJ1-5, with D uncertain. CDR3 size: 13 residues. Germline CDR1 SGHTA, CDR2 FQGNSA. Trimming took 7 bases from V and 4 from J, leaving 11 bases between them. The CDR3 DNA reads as TGTGCCAGCAAACAGATTATGAATCAGCCCCAGCATTTT. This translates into CASKQIMNQPQHF.

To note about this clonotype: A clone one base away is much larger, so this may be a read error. The CDR3 loop is CASSLPGDEQYF. The CDR3 DNA follows: TGCGCCAGCAGCTTGCCAGGGGACGAGCAGTACTTC. The V and J genes are TRBV5-1 and TRBJ2-5, with D possibly being TRBD1 (6 bases). The last part of the DNA fits TRBJ2-7 better; the J call may be wrong. The CDR3 extends over 12 amino acids. Per germline, CDR1 SGHRS and CDR2 YFSETQ.

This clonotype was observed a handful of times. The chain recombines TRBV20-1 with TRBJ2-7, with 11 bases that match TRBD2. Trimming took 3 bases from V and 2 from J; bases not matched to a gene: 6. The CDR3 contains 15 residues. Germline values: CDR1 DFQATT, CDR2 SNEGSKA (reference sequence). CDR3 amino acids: CSARELAGGTYEQYF. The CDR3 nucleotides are TGCAGTGCTAGGGAGCTAGCGGGAGGTACCTACGAGCAGTACTTC.

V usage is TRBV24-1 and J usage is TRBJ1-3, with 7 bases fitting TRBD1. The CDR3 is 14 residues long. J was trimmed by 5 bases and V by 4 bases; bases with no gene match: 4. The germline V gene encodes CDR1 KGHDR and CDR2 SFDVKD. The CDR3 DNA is TGTGCCACCAGTGACCGGGACAGTCGAAACACCATATATTTT. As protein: CATSDRDSRNTIYF.

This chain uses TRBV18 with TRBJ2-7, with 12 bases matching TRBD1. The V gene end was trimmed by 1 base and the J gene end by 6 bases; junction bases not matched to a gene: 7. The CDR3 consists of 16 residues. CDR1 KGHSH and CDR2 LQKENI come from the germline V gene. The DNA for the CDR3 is TGTGCCAGCTCACCACAAGTGGGGACAGGGGGCGGCGAGCAGTACTTC. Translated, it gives CASSPQVGTGGGEQYF.

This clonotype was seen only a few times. The CDR3 is CSARGTGGAYEKLFF. CDR3 bases: TGCAGTGCTAGGGGGACAGGGGGCGCATATGAAAAACTGTTTTTT. The rearrangement joins TRBV20-1 to TRBJ1-4, with TRBD1 matching over 12 bases. Germline trimming cut 3 bases from V and 6 bases from J; bases unmatched to any gene: 5. The CDR3 has 15 residues. CDR1 is DFQATT, CDR2 SNEGSKA, per germline (reference sequence).

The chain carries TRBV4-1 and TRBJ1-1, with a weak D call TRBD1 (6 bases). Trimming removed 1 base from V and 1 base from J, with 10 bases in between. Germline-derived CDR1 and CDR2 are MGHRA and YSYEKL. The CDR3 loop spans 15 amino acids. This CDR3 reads CASSQGPQGNTEAFF. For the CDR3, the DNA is TGCGCCAGCAGCCAAGGACCACAGGGGAACACTGAAGCTTTCTTT.

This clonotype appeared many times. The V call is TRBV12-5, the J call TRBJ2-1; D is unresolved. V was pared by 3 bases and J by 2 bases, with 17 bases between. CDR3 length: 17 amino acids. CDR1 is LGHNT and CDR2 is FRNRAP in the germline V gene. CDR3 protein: CASGLEESRIPYNEQFF. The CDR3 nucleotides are TGTGCTAGTGGTTTAGAAGAGAGCAGGATACCCTACAATGAGCAGTTCTTC.

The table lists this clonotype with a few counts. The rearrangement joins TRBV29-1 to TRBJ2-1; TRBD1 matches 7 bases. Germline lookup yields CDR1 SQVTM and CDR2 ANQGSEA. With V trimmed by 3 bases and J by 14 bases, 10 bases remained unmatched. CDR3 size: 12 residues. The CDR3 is CSVEGTDNQEFF. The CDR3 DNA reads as TGCAGCGTTGAGGGGACAGATAACCAGGAGTTCTTC.

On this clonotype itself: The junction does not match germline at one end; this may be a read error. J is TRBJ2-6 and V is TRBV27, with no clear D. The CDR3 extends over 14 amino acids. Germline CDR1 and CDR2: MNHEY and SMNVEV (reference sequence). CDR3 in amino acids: CASRLSSGANVLTF. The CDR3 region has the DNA TGTGCCAGCAGGTTATCGAGCGGGGCCAACGTCCTGACTTTC.

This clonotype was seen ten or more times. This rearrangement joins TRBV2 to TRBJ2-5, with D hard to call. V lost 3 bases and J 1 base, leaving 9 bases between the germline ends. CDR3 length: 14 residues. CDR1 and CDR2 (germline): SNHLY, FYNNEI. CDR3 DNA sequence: TGTGCCAGCAGTGACGGGCAGGCCCAAGAGACCCAGTACTTC. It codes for CASSDGQAQETQYF.

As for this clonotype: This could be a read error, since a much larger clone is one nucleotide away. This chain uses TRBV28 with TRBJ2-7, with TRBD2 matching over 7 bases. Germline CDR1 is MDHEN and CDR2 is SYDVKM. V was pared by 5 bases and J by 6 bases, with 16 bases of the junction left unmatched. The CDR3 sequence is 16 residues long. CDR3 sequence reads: CASSPVGAGVGLEQYF. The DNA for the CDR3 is TGTGCCAGCAGTCCCGTCGGGGCGGGAGTGGGTCTCGAGCAGTACTTC.